The 20 T cell receptor beta chains below all came from one sample that was sequenced in a study of T cell responses to AZD1222 COVID-19 vaccine. TCRdb's copy holds only in-frame clones and misses some; the assay was immunoSEQ multiplex PCR. The data show 150,000 or so clones, approximately 90% seen once. Sample: peripheral blood, taken on day 0 of AZD1222 vaccination. Receptors originate from an adult in good health.

This clone was counted only a few times. The J gene is TRBJ1-6, the V gene TRBV7-2; no clear D. The CDR3 length is 14 residues. V was clipped by 2 bases and J by 5 bases, with 7 bases between them. CDR1 is SGHTA, CDR2 FQGNSA, per germline. CDR3 DNA: TGTGCCAGCAGCTTAAAGGGTAATAATTCACCCCTCCACTTT. Its translation is CASSLKGNNSPLHF.

The genes are TRBV6-4 and TRBJ1-5; D is possibly TRBD1 (6 bases). CDR3 length equals 14 residues. With 10 bases removed from V and 7 bases from J, the gap between germline ends came to 20 bases. The germline CDR1 and CDR2 sequences are MRHNA and SNTAGT. The CDR3, as DNA: TGTGCCACGATCGTCAGGGGTCGTTTGCAGCCCCAGCATTTT. Translating it yields CATIVRGRLQPQHF.

The chain recombines TRBV18 with TRBJ1-1, with TRBD1 identical over 9 bases. With 3 bases clipped from V and 3 bases from J, the junction kept 5 bases outside the gene matches. Germline CDR1 is KGHSH and CDR2 is LQKENI. The CDR3 covers 15 residues. CDR3 residues: CASSPTGGRYTEAFF. The DNA of the CDR3 is TGTGCCAGCTCACCGACAGGGGGTAGGTACACTGAAGCTTTCTTT.

The CDR3, as DNA: TGCGCCAGCAGCCGAGGGACGAACACTGAAGCTTTCTTT. Amino acids: CASSRGTNTEAFF. This chain joins TRBV4-1 and TRBJ1-1; possibly TRBD1 for D (5 bases). The CDR3 covers 13 residues. V lost 4 bases and J 1 base, leaving 7 bases between the germline ends. Germline V gene lookup returns CDR1 MGHRA and CDR2 YSYEKL.

V usage is TRBV5-4 and J usage is TRBJ1-1; D ambiguous. V was pared by 3 bases and J by 1 base, with 10 bases between. The CDR3 runs 14 residues. Germline V CDR1 and CDR2: SGHNT, YYREEE (reference sequence). The CDR3 protein is CASSSPASNTEAFF. The DNA for the CDR3 is TGTGCCAGCAGCTCGCCTGCATCGAACACTGAAGCTTTCTTT.

This chain joins TRBV5-1 and TRBJ1-1, with 7 positions matching TRBD1. This CDR3 has 16 residues. V was pared by 4 bases and J by 0 bases, with 9 bases of the junction left unmatched. Per the germline V gene, CDR1 is SGHRS and CDR2 is YFSETQ. The CDR3 DNA is TGCGCCAGCAGCCCGGGGACAGCCATTATGAACACTGAAGCTTTCTTT. Amino acid sequence: CASSPGTAIMNTEAFF.

The gene calls are TRBV7-3 and TRBJ2-5; TRBD2 matches 9 bases. CDR1 and CDR2 (germline): SGHTA, FQGTGA. The ends lost 2 bases at V and 4 bases at J; junction bases unmatched: 8. The CDR3 runs to 16 residues. CDR3 nucleotide sequence: TGTGCCAGCAGCTTACGTCCTAGCGGGGACGGAGAGACCCAGTACTTC. Protein sequence: CASSLRPSGDGETQYF.

The rearrangement links TRBV7-2 to TRBJ1-4; 8 bases line up with TRBD1. V was pared by 2 bases and J by 8 bases, with 4 bases of the junction left unmatched. The CDR3 is 14 amino acids. From germline, CDR1 is SGHTA and CDR2 FQGNSA. CDR3 protein: CASSLQGAEEKLFF. Here the CDR3 DNA reads TGTGCCAGCAGCTTACAGGGGGCGGAAGAAAAACTGTTTTTT.

This clone was recorded only once. V gene TRBV28 combines with J gene TRBJ2-3; 10 bases match TRBD2. This CDR3 region has 18 residues. With 2 bases clipped from V and 2 bases from J, the junction kept 10 bases outside the gene matches. CDR1 is MDHEN and CDR2 is SYDVKM in the germline V gene. The CDR3 region has the DNA TGTGCCAGCAGTTTAATGAGCGGGGGGGCTCTAATCACAGATACGCAGTATTTT. It specifies CASSLMSGGALITDTQYF.

The rearrangement joins TRBV5-1 to TRBJ1-2, with D perhaps matching TRBD1 (6 bases). The CDR3 has 12 residues. Trimming left V 2 bases short and J 4 bases short, with 6 bases between. The germline gives CDR1 SGHRS, CDR2 YFSETQ. This CDR3 is CASSFRGYGYTF. The CDR3 bases are TGCGCCAGCAGCTTCAGGGGCTATGGCTACACCTTC.

J is TRBJ1-4 and V is TRBV4-2, with D unresolved. Between the trimmed V and J ends, which lost 6 bases and 8 bases, there was a span of 16 bases. The germline CDR1 and CDR2 sequences are LGHNA and YNFKEQ. The CDR3 extends over 14 amino acids. The DNA for the CDR3 is TGTGCCAGCAGAACCGGAGGACTTTGGGAAAAACTGTTTTTT. Translation: CASRTGGLWEKLFF.

This clone was seen only once. The chain links TRBV7-8 to TRBJ1-6, with a tentative D call TRBD1 (5 bases). The CDR3 loop spans 14 amino acids. The ends were cut back, 1 base at V and 10 bases at J, with 11 bases in the middle. The germline CDR1 and CDR2 sequences are SGHVS and FQNEAQ. The CDR3: CASSLVQGRSPLHF. In nucleotides, the CDR3 is TGTGCCAGCAGCTTAGTCCAGGGCAGGTCACCCCTCCACTTT.

The chain joins TRBV3-1 (or the pseudogene TRBV3-2) to TRBJ2-5; 8 bases are shared with TRBD1. Germline CDR1 is LGHDT and CDR2 is YNNKEL (reference sequence). Trimming took 0 bases from V and 3 from J; bases not matched to a gene: 3. This CDR3 is built from 15 residues. CDR3 sequence: CASSQDPGGEETQYF. The CDR3 region has the DNA TGTGCCAGCAGCCAAGATCCAGGGGGCGAAGAGACCCAGTACTTC.

This chain joins TRBV5-1 and TRBJ1-2; D gene ambiguous. This CDR3 is 13 amino acids long. Germline-derived CDR1 and CDR2 are SGHRS and YFSETQ. V was trimmed by 0 bases and J by 11 bases, leaving 14 bases between them. The CDR3 coding sequence is TGCGCCAGCAGCTTGGGGGTTGGAAGTCCTTACACCTTC. Protein: CASSLGVGSPYTF. Variable domain in full (rest from reference TRBV5-1 and TRBJ1-2): KAGVTQTPRYLIKTRGQQVTLSCSPISGHRSVSWYQQTPGQGLQFLFEYFSETQRNKGNFPGRFSGRQFSNSRSEMNVSTLELGDSALYLCASSLGVGSPYTFGSGTRLTVV.

The J gene is TRBJ1-3, the V gene TRBV11-2; D perhaps matches TRBD1 (5 bases). Trimming cost V 4 bases and J 3 bases, with 19 bases left between them. CDR3 length: 17 residues. Germline lookup yields CDR1 SGHAT and CDR2 FQNNGV. In DNA, the CDR3 is TGTGCCAGCAGCTCTCGAGGTACAGGCGCCCTTGGAAACACCATATATTTT. Translated, it gives CASSSRGTGALGNTIYF.

CDR3 bases: TGCGCCAGCAGCGAGGCGGGGGGAACGGGTGAGCAGTTCTTC. It codes for CASSEAGGTGEQFF. This chain links TRBV5-1 with TRBJ2-1; TRBD2 agrees at 8 bases. The junction had 9 bases not matched to a gene; V was cut back by 4 bases and J by 9 bases. Germline V gene data show CDR1 as SGHRS and CDR2 as YFSETQ. This CDR3 comprises 14 residues.

The V call is TRBV6-6, the J call TRBJ1-6; 8 bases line up with TRBD1. This CDR3 region has 14 residues. CDR1 and CDR2 (germline): MNHNY, SVGAGI (reference sequence). Trimming removed 6 bases from V and 11 bases from J; junction bases left unmatched: 9. The chain's CDR3 is CASRFGTGLPPLHF. In DNA form, the CDR3 reads TGTGCCAGCAGATTCGGGACAGGCCTACCACCCCTCCACTTT.

V gene TRBV2 combines with J gene TRBJ2-7, with a weak D call TRBD1 (5 bases). CDR3 length: 12 residues. CDR1 is SNHLY, CDR2 FYNNEI, per germline. Trimming took off 6 bases at V and 4 bases at J, with 10 bases between the two ends. CDR3 amino acids: CASRQAGYEQYF. The CDR3, as DNA: TGTGCCAGCAGACAGGCCGGGTACGAGCAGTACTTC.

The gene calls are TRBV6-2 or TRBV6-3 and TRBJ1-5; tentatively, D is TRBD1 (5 bases). The CDR3 loop spans 15 amino acids. Trimming took 6 bases from V and 1 from J, leaving 13 bases between them. Germline values: CDR1 MNHEY, CDR2 SVGEGT. CDR3 nucleotides: TGTGCCAGCAGACCTGGGGGAAACAGCAATCAGCCCCAGCATTTT. Translation gives CASRPGGNSNQPQHF.

This clone appeared a single time. The CDR3 DNA sequence: TGTGCCAGCAGCAGACAGGGGTCCCTATTCTACGAGCAGTACTTC. Translating gives CASSRQGSLFYEQYF. The chain employs TRBV6-2 or TRBV6-3 and TRBJ2-7; 8 nucleotides line up with TRBD1. Germline-derived CDR1 and CDR2 are MNHEY and SVGEGT. The trim removed 6 bases at V and 3 bases at J, leaving 10 bases unmatched. This CDR3 is 15 amino acids long.